This T cell receptor (beta chain) was captured in a study of blood T cell repertoires in COVID-19. The germline V gene has CDR1 SGHTA and CDR2 FQGNSA. This CDR3 spans 14 amino acids. V dropped 5 bases and J dropped 9; count of bases not matched to a gene: 8. In this sample, this clone turned up once. Profiled with immunoSEQ multiplex PCR; TCRdb holds only in-frame clones, not every one. The top ten hold roughly 7.8% of the sample, which has 200,000 to 250,000 clones, about 84% seen once. The origin of this receptor is a woman aged 80 or over with COVID-19, enrolled during active disease. The sequenced sample consisted of peripheral blood. The chain combines TRBV7-2 with TRBJ1-5; 9 bases match TRBD1. CDR3 sequence: CASSPGTGPRPQHF. The CDR3 region has the DNA TGTGCCAGCAGCCCTGGGACAGGGCCCCGGCCCCAGCATTTT.